This TCR beta chain was retrieved from a study of OX40 agonist ivuxolimab in advanced cancers. Overall study: Patients took ivuxolimab, an agonistic anti-OX40 (CD134) antibody. A mean age of 60 years, range about 23 to 80, was recorded, and 70% to 85% were male. Study findings and constraints: Researchers did not determine the expanded peripheral T cells' antigen specificity.

As concerns this clone: Its antigen is not known.

Data came from immunoSEQ multiplex PCR; TCRdb stores just in-frame clones and leaves some out. Found here are tens of thousands of clones, around 90% of them singletons; the top ten hold just under 9.5%. V gave up 5 bases and J gave up 2 bases, with 13 bases separating them. Germline CDR1 SGHAT, CDR2 FQNNGV. CDR3 length: 14 amino acids. Any history of autoimmune disease or systemic immunosuppression disqualified patients. The sequence was obtained from an adult with an advanced solid tumor such as melanoma, head and neck, liver or kidney cancer. This rearrangement joins TRBV11-2 to TRBJ2-7; the D gene is possibly TRBD2 (6 bases). This specimen consisted of CD4+ or CD8+ T cells sorted from blood, obtained in a trial of the OX40 agonist ivuxolimab. CDR3 DNA: TGTGCCAGCAGCCCCGGAGGGCTAGCCTACGAGCAGTACTTC. Translating it yields CASSPGGLAYEQYF.